This entry describes one T cell receptor beta chain. The clone's antigen remains unknown. No per-base quality is available; no much larger clone lies one base away. The CDR3 regions of human TCRbeta chains were analyzed by immunosequencing. Processing in the source paper ran as follows. Repertoire TCRs were checked for matches against a reference library of SARS-CoV-2-specific TCRs that had been generated using the MIRA antigen-specificity platform. Breadth meant the fraction of unique TCRs that were SARS-CoV-2-associated, whereas depth meant the fraction of total T cells that were SARS-CoV-2-associated. Using the MIRA data, each spike-specific TCR was mapped to the spike region that the TCR reacts to and placed in a CD4 or CD8 class. Log10-transformed breadth and depth values were compared by one-way ANOVA with Sidak's multiple comparisons tests. TCRdb limited this immuneACCESS table to in-frame rearrangements with V and J called. A share of clones is missing; checked studies link under half to unresolved V genes, and the rest is unexplained. V and J calls and clone size are those listed in that table; D and trimming were worked out from the DNA. The sample contains tens of thousands of clones, approximately 80% of them found a single time. The top ten constitute more than 4% of the sample.

Per the publication, the time point label means: about 28 days (+/-7) after the second vaccine dose. AZD1222 recipients whose second dose came at about 4 weeks and those whose second dose came at about 12 weeks were combined into one group, since spike-specific TCR depth and breadth did not differ between the two schedules. Vaccinee samples came from UK trials COV001 and COV002, including a single-blind randomized controlled phase 2/3 trial of AZD1222 (ChAdOx1 nCoV-19) in healthy adults. For TCRbeta chain sequencing, PBMC samples were collected from trial participants at day 0 and at day 28 after the second dose. These data belong to a study of T cell responses to AZD1222 COVID-19 vaccine (dated by TCRdb to 2020 to 2022). Some background on the complete study: TCR sequencing covered 233 trial participants: 207 given two doses of AZD1222 and around 26 given two doses of MenACWY control vaccine. Trial participants were enrolled by age into 18-55, 56-69 and 70-plus year subgroups, with approximately 150, 30 and 60 TCR-sequenced participants respectively. Overall study results and their limits: The 56-69-year group was small, and its depth increase did not reach significance, likely because of low power. After two AZD1222 doses, spike-specific TCR breadth and depth were significantly higher than at day 0 and than in MenACWY recipients. Vaccine-associated CD4 TCRs spanned the whole spike protein, with dominant responses in regions 160-218 and 743-854. Only six AZD1222 recipients were SARS-CoV-2 seropositive at baseline, limiting conclusions about previously exposed vaccinees. Reportedly, close to half of the unique spike-specific TCRs recognized epitopes lying outside the regions that are mutated in the B.1.351 and B.1.1.7 variants. Because no samples from the day 14 peak response were available, repertoires could be characterized only after the peak T cell response. Participants were mostly white British and included more females than males, and it was suggested by the authors that clonal diversity may have been underestimated.

Including the terminal cysteine and phenylalanine, the CDR3 comprises 13 residues. Of all the DNA, just the CDR3 is kept, 39 bases in frame from base 1. CDR1 and CDR2 (SGHRS, YFSETQ) derive from the germline V gene. Relative to germline, V is 4 bases shorter and J is 3 bases shorter, with 10 bases between their ends. This sample comprised peripheral blood, obtained 28 days after the second AZD1222 dose. The TCR comes from an adult who received the AZD1222 COVID-19 vaccine. Here the chain combines TRBV5-1 and TRBJ1-2; a tentative D call is TRBD1 (5 bases match). For the CDR3, the sequence is CASSPDTYYGYTF. In nucleotide form, the sequence is TGCGCCAGCAGCCCGGACACCTACTATGGCTACACCTTC.